This T cell receptor (beta chain) appears in the sequencing data of a study of blood T cell repertoires in COVID-19. Study overall: In each case, the material was cDNA or gDNA derived from T cells, B-cell-depleted T cells, or PBMCs.

Trimming stripped 2 bases from V and 0 bases from J, with 11 bases between. This CDR3 spans 15 amino acids. Germline V gene data show CDR1 as GTSNPN and CDR2 as SVGIG (reference sequence). Seattle enrolled patients during active infection and tracked them longitudinally. In the original workflow: How many nucleated cells were present was estimated from reference gene primer amplification. Produced via immunoSEQ multiplex PCR; TCRdb's table is partial and in-frame only. V, J and clone size are taken as reported in that table, and D and trimming were inferred from the DNA itself. Of fewer than 450,000 clones detected, approximately 88% appear once; the ten largest clones hold around 12%.

Material for sequencing was peripheral blood. This clonotype was sampled from a woman aged 45-65 years with COVID-19, enrolled during active disease. The J gene is TRBJ1-5, the V gene TRBV30, with a tentative D call TRBD1 (5 bases). CDR3 DNA: TGTGCCTGGAGTAGGGGCGGCCTTAGCAATCAGCCCCAGCATTTT. As protein: CAWSRGGLSNQPQHF.